These T cell receptor beta chains were read from a single sample in a study of blood T cell repertoires in COVID-19. Assay used: immunoSEQ multiplex PCR; TCRdb lists only in-frame clones, some missing. The data hold roughly 500,000 clones, with approximately 90% observed a single time. Sequenced material: PBMCs or T cells enriched from blood (not recorded which). All receptors come from a woman in her sixties who had recovered from COVID-19. CDR3s include the opening cysteine and the closing phenylalanine or tryptophan. The D gene is left open where the match is weak. Where a row states a size, it is once, few, many or the class of an expanded clone; other rows omit it.

NA	TRBV2	TRBJ1-6	NA	TGTGCCAGCAGCCGCTCCGGGACAAACAATTCACCCCTCCACTTT	CASSRSGTNNSPLHF
NA	TRBV19	TRBJ1-6	TRBD1	TGTGCCAGTACCCGGGACAGGGTGACTTCACCCCTCCACTTT	CASTRDRVTSPLHF
NA	TRBV7-8	TRBJ2-7	TRBD2	TGTGCCAGCAGCCCAAGCGGGGGATACTCCTACGAGCAGTACTTC	CASSPSGGYSYEQYF
NA	TRBV6-6	TRBJ1-5	NA	TGTGCCAGCGGTCGAGGGGGGGACGGCAATCAGCCCCAGCATTTT	CASGRGGDGNQPQHF
few	TRBV27	TRBJ1-1	NA	TGTGCCAGCAGCCTGAAGGGGGTCACTGAAGCTTTCTTT	CASSLKGVTEAFF
NA	TRBV9	TRBJ2-3	TRBD2	TGTGCCAGCAGCCGAAGACTAGCGGGGTCACTTGATACGCAGTATTTT	CASSRRLAGSLDTQYF
NA	TRBV5-1	TRBJ2-7	TRBD2	TGCGCCAGCAGGCAGAAACGGGGGGAAGCCTACGAGCAGTACTTC	CASRQKRGEAYEQYF
few	TRBV5-1	TRBJ1-1	NA	TGCGCCAGCAGTTTAATCGGTAGTACTGAAGCTTTCTTT	CASSLIGSTEAFF
NA	TRBV2	TRBJ1-2	NA	TGTGCCAGCAGCGCCCAAACAGGGACGGGTAACTATGGCTACACCTTC	CASSAQTGTGNYGYTF
NA	TRBV9	TRBJ2-7	NA	TGTGCCAGCAGCGGAGAAAGAGGGAGCGAGCAGTACTTC	CASSGERGSEQYF
NA	TRBV6-1	TRBJ2-7	NA	TGTGCCAGCAGTGAATCGTGGCAGGCGAGCTACGAGCAGTACTTC	CASSESWQASYEQYF
NA	TRBV6-1	TRBJ2-2	TRBD2	TGTGCCAGCAGTGAAAATTTAGGGAGGACTAGCGATACCGGGGAGCTGTTTTTT	CASSENLGRTSDTGELFF
NA	TRBV10-3	TRBJ1-2	TRBD1	TGTGCCATCAGGACCGGACAGGGGGTGGGTTATGGCTACACCTTC	CAIRTGQGVGYGYTF
NA	TRBV19	TRBJ1-1	NA	TGTGCCAGTAGTATAGTAGGGGGGGCGGCGGAAGCTTTCTTT	CASSIVGGAAEAFF
NA	TRBV18	TRBJ2-1	NA	TGTGCCAGCTCACCACAGGCAGGGGAGCAGTTCTTC	CASSPQAGEQFF
NA	TRBV4-2	TRBJ2-1	TRBD2	TGTGCCAGCAGCCAAGGGGGACTAGCGGGCGAGCAGTTCTTC	CASSQGGLAGEQFF
NA	TRBV10-3	TRBJ2-2	TRBD1	TGTGCCGCTACAGGGGTTGTCGGGGAGCTGTTTTTT	CAATGVVGELFF
NA	TRBV27	TRBJ1-2	NA	TGTGCCAGCAGCTTTTCCGACAGGACCCACTATGGCTACACCTTC	CASSFSDRTHYGYTF
NA	TRBV18	TRBJ2-2	NA	TGTGCCAGCTCACCAGACTACACGAACACCGGGGAGCTGTTTTTT	CASSPDYTNTGELFF
NA	TRBV7-6	TRBJ2-7	NA	TGTGCCAGCAGCTTACTGGCCGGGGTCTACGAGCAGTACTTC	CASSLLAGVYEQYF
NA	TRBV5-4	TRBJ2-5	TRBD1	TGTGCCAGCAGCTTGCTTTGGGCAGGGGGCGAGACCCAGTACTTC	CASSLLWAGGETQYF
NA	TRBV27	TRBJ1-2	TRBD1	TGTGCCAGCAGTTTCCACCATCCTCCGACAGGGATCTATGGCTACACCTTC	CASSFHHPPTGIYGYTF
few	TRBV27	TRBJ1-6	NA	TGTGCCAGCAGTTACATCGGGAGGGGAGGAGATTCACCCCTCCACTTT	CASSYIGRGGDSPLHF
few	TRBV30	TRBJ1-2	NA	TGTGCCTGGAATAGGGGTTCCTACTATGGCTACACCTTC	CAWNRGSYYGYTF
once	TRBV11-2	TRBJ1-3	NA	TGTGCCAGCAGCTCATCGGCCCAGACAGGCTCTGGAAACACCATATATTTT	CASSSSAQTGSGNTIYF
NA	TRBV4-1	TRBJ2-1	TRBD2	TGCGCCAGCAGCCAAGTGACTAGCGGGGGAAAGAGACGGGACAATGAGCAGTTCTTC	CASSQVTSGGKRRDNEQFF
NA	TRBV11-2	TRBJ1-5	TRBD1	TGTGCCAGCAGTTCGGACAGGAATCAGCCCCAGCATTTT	CASSSDRNQPQHF
NA	TRBV11-3	TRBJ2-3	NA	TGTGCCAGCAGCTTAGGTAGCGGACATAGCACAGATACGCAGTATTTT	CASSLGSGHSTDTQYF
NA	TRBV4-1	TRBJ2-1	TRBD2	TGCGCCAGCAGCCAAGTAGCGGGGGGGCTCGACAATGAGCAGTTCTTC	CASSQVAGGLDNEQFF
NA	TRBV5-3	TRBJ2-2	TRBD1	TGTGCCAGAAGCTTCCGGACAGGGCGGGCCGGGGAGCTGTTTTTT	CARSFRTGRAGELFF
NA	TRBV27	TRBJ2-3	NA	TGTGCCAGCAGTTTAGGTGTGGCGGGACGCACAGATACGCAGTATTTT	CASSLGVAGRTDTQYF
once	TRBV4-1	TRBJ2-2	NA	TGCGCCAGCAGACCCGCTGGGGCCCTCACCGGGGAGCTGTTTTTT	CASRPAGALTGELFF
NA	TRBV25-1	TRBJ2-1	NA	TGTGCCAGCAGTGAATCGGGCGGGTACTACAATGAGCAGTTCTTC	CASSESGGYYNEQFF
NA	TRBV24-1	TRBJ1-2	NA	TGTGCCACCAGTGACGCCGGGACATCCCCCTATGGCTACACCTTC	CATSDAGTSPYGYTF
few	TRBV4-2	TRBJ1-5	NA	TGTGCCAGCAGCCAGGCGGTTCCAGGGCAGCCCCAGCATTTT	CASSQAVPGQPQHF
NA	TRBV19	TRBJ1-2	NA	TGTGCCAGTAGTATGAGGGCGGGCTATGGCTACACCTTC	CASSMRAGYGYTF
once	TRBV18	TRBJ2-1	TRBD1	TGTGCCAGCTCTCTCTACCGGGACAGGGGCGATGAGCAGTTCTTC	CASSLYRDRGDEQFF
NA	TRBV12-5	TRBJ2-1	TRBD1	TGTGCTAGTGGTTTGCCCGGGACAGGGGGGTACAATGAGCAGTTCTTC	CASGLPGTGGYNEQFF
NA	TRBV4-1	TRBJ1-2	NA	TGCGCCAGCAGCCCGGGGGGGATTTATGGCTACACCTTC	CASSPGGIYGYTF
NA	TRBV2	TRBJ1-2	NA	TGTGCCAGCAGTGACAGGGGATATGGCTACACCTTC	CASSDRGYGYTF
NA	TRBV2	TRBJ1-5	NA	TGTGCCAGCAGTGGGACAGTCCGCAATCAGCCCCAGCATTTT	CASSGTVRNQPQHF
NA	TRBV30	TRBJ1-6	NA	TGTGCCTGGAGTGGACAGGTTCAGTCACCCCTCCACTTT	CAWSGQVQSPLHF
NA	TRBV5-1	TRBJ1-6	NA	TGCGCCAGCAGCCTGGTGGTGCAGGGCGAACCCCTCCACTTT	CASSLVVQGEPLHF
NA	TRBV15	TRBJ2-4	TRBD1	TGTGCCACCAGCAGAGATCGTTACGGACAGGGAAAAAACATTCAGTACTTC	CATSRDRYGQGKNIQYF
NA	TRBV10-1	TRBJ2-1	TRBD1	TGCGCCAGCAGTGAGTCGGGACAGGGGACATACAATGAGCAGTTCTTC	CASSESGQGTYNEQFF
NA	TRBV5-1	TRBJ1-2	TRBD1	TGCGCCAGCAGCTATCGGACAGGAGGGACCGCTAACTATGGCTACACCTTC	CASSYRTGGTANYGYTF
NA	TRBV6-5	TRBJ1-4	TRBD1	TGTGCCACCGCCCGGCCCGGGACAGGGACTGAAAAACTGTTTTTT	CATARPGTGTEKLFF
NA	TRBV2	TRBJ2-5	TRBD1	TGTGCCAGCAGTCCGCGGACACAGGGGGAGACCCAGTACTTC	CASSPRTQGETQYF
NA	TRBV21-1	TRBJ1-1	NA	TGTGCCAGCAGCAAGGGTTTGGGATTTGGGGGACGGAGCGGCGGGACAGGTTACACTGAAGCTTTCTTT	CASSKGLGFGGRSGGTGYTEAFF
NA	TRBV2	TRBJ2-4	TRBD1	TGTGCCAGCAGTCACGTAACAGGGGGCGCAGCCAAAAACATTCAGTACTTC	CASSHVTGGAAKNIQYF
NA	TRBV24-1	TRBJ2-2	NA	TGTGCCACCAGTGACCCGTCCGGGGAGCTGTTTTTT	CATSDPSGELFF
few	TRBV27	TRBJ2-3	TRBD2	TGTGCCAGCAGTCCCCTGACTAGCGGGGGCACAGATACGCAGTATTTT	CASSPLTSGGTDTQYF